The 22 T cell receptor beta chains in this list originate from one sample, sequenced in a study of regulatory T cells in long-lasting Graves disease. Assembly of TCR beta libraries relied on iRepertoire HTBI primers together with Arm-PCR of CDR3 regions. Each CDR3 protein is one row after TCRdb ran MiXCR on the multiplex PCR reads. The repertoire holds 540,000 or so distinct CDR3 sequences, with approximately 13% as singletons. Specified time point: newly diagnosed GD, antithyroid drugs for less than 3 months. RNA isolated from PBMCs was used to make the TCR library. Another study also made use of these data, one on T cells in Graves' hyperthyroidism and ophthalmopathy.

The material was peripheral blood mononuclear cells (PBMCs), obtained at new diagnosis, from a patient treated with antithyroid drugs. The source of these receptors is a man aged 25 to 40 with Graves disease.

This clonotype was seen ten or more times. The chain is built from TRBV24-1 and TRBJ2-3; no definite D call. This CDR3 is 16 amino acids long. Trimming removed 0 bases at V and 1 base at J, with 10 bases between. Germline V gene data show CDR1 as KGHDR and CDR2 as SFDVKD. DNA of the CDR3: TGTGCCACCAGTGATTTGAGTGAGTGGGGCACAGATACGCAGTATTTT. Protein product: CATSDLSEWGTDTQYF.

This clonotype was picked up many times. The genes are TRBV5-1 and TRBJ2-1; 7 nucleotides match TRBD2. CDR1 and CDR2 (germline): SGHRS, YFSETQ. The CDR3 spans 15 residues. V lost 0 bases and J lost 7; bases outside the gene matches: 7. As DNA, the CDR3 is TGCGCCAGCAGCTTGGGGAGCGGGATGAGGAATGAGCAGTTCTTC. It is translated as CASSLGSGMRNEQFF. Drawing the rest from reference TRBV5-1 and TRBJ2-1, the complete variable domain is KAGVTQTPRYLIKTRGQQVTLSCSPISGHRSVSWYQQTPGQGLQFLFEYFSETQRNKGNFPGRFSGRQFSNSRSEMNVSTLELGDSALYLCASSLGSGMRNEQFFGPGTRLTVL.

This clonotype was picked up many times. The rearrangement joins TRBV12-3 or TRBV12-4 to TRBJ2-3; weak D call: TRBD2 (5 bases). The CDR3 sequence is 17 residues long. Trimming removed 5 bases from V and 3 bases from J, with 21 bases in between. The CDR3 sequence is CASSAGKSGVRTDTQYF. CDR3 in DNA: TGTGCCAGCAGTGCCGGGAAATCAGGTGTGCGGACAGATACGCAGTATTTT.

The chain employs TRBV20-1 and TRBJ2-1; tentatively, D is TRBD2 (6 bases). This CDR3 is 15 amino acids long. The V end was cut by 5 bases, the J end by 4 bases, with 18 bases between. Germline-derived CDR1 and CDR2 are DFQATT and SNEGSKA (reference sequence). The CDR3 spells CSAQPLARDYNEQFF. CDR3 bases: TGCAGTGCTCAACCGCTAGCGAGAGATTACAATGAGCAGTTCTTC.

This clonotype was observed at least ten times. The V and J genes are TRBV29-1 and TRBJ1-1; D may be TRBD1 (6 bases). Trimming left V 3 bases short and J 10 bases short, with 15 bases between. This CDR3 has 12 residues. CDR1 is SQVTM, CDR2 ANQGSEA, per germline. This CDR3 reads CSVDRGGKGAFF. The CDR3, as DNA: TGCAGCGTTGATAGGGGGGGCAAGGGAGCTTTCTTT.

The rearrangement links TRBV3-1 to TRBJ2-4; perhaps D is TRBD1 or TRBD2 (6 bases each). The CDR3 has 15 amino acids. Trimming stripped 3 bases from V and 5 bases from J, with 14 bases between. The germline V gene encodes CDR1 LGHDT and CDR2 YNNKEL (reference sequence). CDR3: CASSHWGAGENIQYF. The DNA of the CDR3 is TGTGCCAGCAGCCACTGGGGGGCAGGTGAAAACATTCAGTACTTC.

The chain carries TRBV18 and TRBJ1-2; TRBD1 might be the D (5 bases). The germline V and J ends were trimmed by 8 bases and 4 bases, with 17 bases remaining between them. Germline CDR1 KGHSH, CDR2 LQKENI. This CDR3 spans 14 amino acids. CDR3 region: CASAPDTESYGYTF. The CDR3 DNA reads TGTGCCAGCGCCCCGGACACTGAATCCTATGGCTACACCTTC. The variable domain in full, completed from reference TRBV18 and TRBJ1-2, reads NAGVMQNPRHLVRRRGQEARLRCSPMKGHSHVYWYRQLPEEGLKFMVYLQKENIIDESGMPKERFSAEFPKEGPSILRIQQVVRGDSAAYFCASAPDTESYGYTFGSGTRLTVV.

This clonotype has at least ten counts. This chain joins TRBV14 and TRBJ2-5; perhaps TRBD1 as D (5 bases). The CDR3 covers 16 residues. V lost 2 bases, J lost 2 bases, and 15 bases lay in between. CDR1 is SGHDN and CDR2 is FVKESK in the germline V gene. The CDR3: CASSQQLDTIQETQYF. Written as DNA, the CDR3 is TGTGCCAGCAGCCAACAATTGGACACGATTCAAGAGACCCAGTACTTC.

As to this clonotype: This sequence is one base from a far larger clone and is likely a read error. The DNA for the CDR3 is TGTGACAGCTCACCTAGCGGTGTATCCTACGAGCAGTACTTC. Translated, it gives CDSSPSGVSYEQYF. V and J are TRBV11-2 and TRBJ2-7, with 7 positions matching TRBD2. Germline-derived CDR1 and CDR2 are SGHAT and FQNNGV. The CDR3 runs 14 residues.

This clonotype has only a few counts. The chain has TRBV6-2 or TRBV6-3 and TRBJ2-3, with D tentatively TRBD2 (6 bases). V was trimmed by 6 bases and J by 1 base, leaving 14 bases between them. The length of the CDR3 is 15 residues. The germline gives CDR1 MNHEY, CDR2 SVGEGT. In DNA, the CDR3 is TGTGCCAGCAGAAGTAGAGGAGGGGGCACAGATACGCAGTATTTT. Its translation: CASRSRGGGTDTQYF.

In this sample, this clonotype turned up a few times. The chain is built from TRBV30 and TRBJ2-3; 9 bases line up with TRBD2. The germline gives CDR1 GTSNPN, CDR2 SVGIG (reference sequence). With V trimmed by 4 bases and J by 6 bases, 8 bases remained unmatched. The CDR3 is 14 amino acids. CDR3 bases: TGTGCCTGGACGGCGGGAGGGCCGTGGGATACGCAGTATTTT. Amino acid sequence: CAWTAGGPWDTQYF.

This clonotype was counted between two and nine times. The gene calls are TRBV6-1 and TRBJ2-7; the match to TRBD1 covers 12 bases. Per germline, CDR1 MNHNS and CDR2 SASEGT. J lost 6 bases, V lost 1 base, and 16 bases had no gene match. The CDR3 length is 19 residues. CDR3 sequence reads: CASSEGGTGGVDTLAEQYF. Here the CDR3 DNA reads TGTGCCAGCAGTGAAGGAGGGACAGGGGGCGTAGATACTTTGGCCGAGCAGTACTTC.

This clonotype was found many times. The DNA of the CDR3 is TGTGCCAGCTCACCAAAACAGGATAATTCACCCCTCCACTTT. This encodes CASSPKQDNSPLHF. The chain joins TRBV18 to TRBJ1-6; D possibly corresponds to TRBD1 (5 bases). From germline, CDR1 is KGHSH and CDR2 LQKENI. This CDR3 spans 14 amino acids. Trimming stripped 2 bases from V and 5 bases from J, with 7 bases between.

In this sample, this clonotype turned up many times. The genes are TRBV30 and TRBJ1-2; tentatively, D is TRBD1 (6 bases). This CDR3 comprises 15 residues. Germline V CDR1 and CDR2: GTSNPN, SVGIG (reference sequence). The V end lost 1 base, the J end lost 4 bases, and 16 bases lay between the germline ends. CDR3 DNA sequence: TGTGCCTGGAGTGCGAATGGACGGACAGTCTATGGCTACACCTTC. It yields the protein CAWSANGRTVYGYTF.

At least ten counts were recorded for this clonotype. V gene TRBV19 combines with J gene TRBJ2-2; D not resolved. Looked up from germline, CDR1 is LNHDA and CDR2 is SQIVND (reference sequence). The CDR3 runs to 18 residues. Between the trimmed V and J ends, which lost 6 bases and 5 bases, there was a span of 25 bases. CDR3 region: CASSGGSSRSVATGELFF. The CDR3 nucleotides read TGTGCCAGTAGCGGTGGCTCCAGTAGGAGTGTGGCGACCGGGGAGCTGTTTTTT.

The chain joins TRBV27 to TRBJ1-5; D is ambiguous. The CDR3 runs 13 residues. The V gene's germline CDR1 is MNHEY and CDR2 SMNVEV (reference sequence). V was trimmed by 8 bases and J by 0 bases, leaving 8 bases between them. CDR3 coding DNA: TGTGCCAGCCGACCCCCTAGCAATCAGCCCCAGCATTTT. This codes for CASRPPSNQPQHF.

V usage is TRBV5-6 and J usage is TRBJ2-5; the match to TRBD1 covers 9 bases. The CDR3 totals 17 residues. Germline V gives CDR1 SGHDT, CDR2 YYEEEE. V shed 0 bases and J 2 bases; nucleotides not matched to a gene: 8. The chain's CDR3 is CASSLEGQGVFQETQYF. CDR3 nucleotides: TGTGCCAGCAGCTTGGAGGGACAGGGTGTATTTCAAGAGACCCAGTACTTC.

The CDR3 region is CASKYRRPDNQPQHF. The CDR3 DNA is TGCGCCAGCAAATACAGGAGGCCGGACAATCAGCCCCAGCATTTT. This sequence joins TRBV10-1 and TRBJ1-5, with TRBD1 as a possible D gene (5 bases). The V gene lost 7 bases and the J gene lost 3 bases, with 16 bases spanning the gap. The CDR3 is made up of 15 amino acids. Looked up from germline, CDR1 is WNHNN and CDR2 is SYGVQD (reference sequence).

V is TRBV14 and J is TRBJ1-2; TRBD1 agrees at 7 bases. The CDR3 covers 13 residues. V trimming: 5 bases; J trimming: 8 bases; junction bases outside the gene matches: 8. Germline V lookup: CDR1 SGHDN, CDR2 FVKESK. The CDR3, as DNA: TGTGCCAGCAGCACCAGGACAGGTGTGGGCTACACCTTC. Translated, it gives CASSTRTGVGYTF.

This clonotype showed up many times. V usage is TRBV5-1 and J usage is TRBJ2-7; D may match TRBD1 or TRBD2 (5 bases each). CDR1 and CDR2 (germline): SGHRS, YFSETQ. The ends were cut back, 0 bases at V and 3 bases at J, with 16 bases in the middle. The CDR3 has 16 amino acids. CDR3 coding DNA: TGCGCCAGCAGCTTGGTCCCTGGGACCGGAGACTACGAGCAGTACTTC. As protein: CASSLVPGTGDYEQYF.

This clonotype was counted ten times or more. The chain carries TRBV7-2 and TRBJ1-2; D might be TRBD1 (5 bases). CDR1 is SGHTA, CDR2 FQGNSA, per germline. V lost 2 bases to trimming and J lost 4 bases, with 11 bases between them. CDR3 length equals 14 residues. The CDR3 protein is CASSLSRGAYGYTF. In nucleotides, the CDR3 is TGTGCCAGCAGCTTATCTAGGGGCGCCTATGGCTACACCTTC.

This clonotype came up a few times. The genes are TRBV2 and TRBJ2-7; D is perhaps TRBD1 (6 bases). The germline CDR1 and CDR2 sequences are SNHLY and FYNNEI. The CDR3 length is 11 residues. V shed 8 bases and J shed 5 bases, with 10 bases lying between them. The CDR3 nucleotides read TGTGCCAGCTCAGGGGCCCACGAGCAGTACTTC. Translating gives CASSGAHEQYF.